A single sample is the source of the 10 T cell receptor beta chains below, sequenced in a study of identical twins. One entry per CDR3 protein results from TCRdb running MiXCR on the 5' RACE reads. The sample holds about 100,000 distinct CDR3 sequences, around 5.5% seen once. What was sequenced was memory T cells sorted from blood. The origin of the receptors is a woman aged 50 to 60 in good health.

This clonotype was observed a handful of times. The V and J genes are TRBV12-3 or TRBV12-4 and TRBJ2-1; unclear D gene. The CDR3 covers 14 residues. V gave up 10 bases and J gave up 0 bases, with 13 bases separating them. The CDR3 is CATSYLSSYNEQFF. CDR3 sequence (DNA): TGTGCCACCTCCTATCTCAGCTCCTACAATGAGCAGTTCTTC.

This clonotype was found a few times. The CDR3 DNA reads TGCGCCAGCGGGACTAGCGGGATTCAGGGTGAGCAGTTCTTC. Its translation: CASGTSGIQGEQFF. The chain is built from TRBV10-1 and TRBJ2-1; 13 nucleotides line up with TRBD2. CDR3 size: 14 residues. V trimming: 8 bases; J trimming: 9 bases; junction bases outside the gene matches: 7. The germline gives CDR1 WNHNN, CDR2 SYGVQD (reference sequence).

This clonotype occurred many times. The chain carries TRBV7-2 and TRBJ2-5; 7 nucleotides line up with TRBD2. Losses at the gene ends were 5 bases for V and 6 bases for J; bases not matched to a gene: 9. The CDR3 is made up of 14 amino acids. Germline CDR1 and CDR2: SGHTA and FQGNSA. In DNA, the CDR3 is TGTGCCAGCAGCGAGGGTAGCGGGCTGAAGACCCAGTACTTC. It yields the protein CASSEGSGLKTQYF. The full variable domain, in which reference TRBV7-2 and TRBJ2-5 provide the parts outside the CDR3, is GAGVSQSPSNKVTEKGKDVELRCDPISGHTALYWYRQSLGQGLEFLIYFQGNSAPDKSGLPSDRFSAERTGGSVSTLTIQRTQQEDSAVYLCASSEGSGLKTQYFGPGTRLLVL.

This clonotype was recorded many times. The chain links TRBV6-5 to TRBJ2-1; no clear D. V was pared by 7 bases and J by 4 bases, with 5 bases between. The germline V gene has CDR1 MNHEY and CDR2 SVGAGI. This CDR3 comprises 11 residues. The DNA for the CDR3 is TGTGCCAGCACAGAGTACAATGAGCAGTTCTTC. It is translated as CASTEYNEQFF.

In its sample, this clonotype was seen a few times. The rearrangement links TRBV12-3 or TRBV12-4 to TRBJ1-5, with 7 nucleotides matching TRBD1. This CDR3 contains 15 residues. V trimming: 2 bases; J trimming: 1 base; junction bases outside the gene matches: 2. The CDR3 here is CASSLQGGSNQPQHF. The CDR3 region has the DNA TGTGCCAGCAGTTTACAGGGGGGCAGCAATCAGCCCCAGCATTTT.

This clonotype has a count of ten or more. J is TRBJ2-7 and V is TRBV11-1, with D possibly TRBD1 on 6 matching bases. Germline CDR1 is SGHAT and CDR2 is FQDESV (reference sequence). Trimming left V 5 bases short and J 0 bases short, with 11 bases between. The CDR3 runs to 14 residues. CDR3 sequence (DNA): TGTGCCAGCAGCAGACAGGCTAACTCCTACGAGCAGTACTTC. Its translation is CASSRQANSYEQYF.

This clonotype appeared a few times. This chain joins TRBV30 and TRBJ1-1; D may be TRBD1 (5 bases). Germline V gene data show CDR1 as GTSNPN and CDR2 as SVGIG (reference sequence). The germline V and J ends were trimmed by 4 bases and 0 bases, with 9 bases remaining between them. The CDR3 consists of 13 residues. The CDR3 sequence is CAWKGPMNTEAFF. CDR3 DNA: TGTGCCTGGAAGGGACCCATGAACACTGAAGCTTTCTTT.

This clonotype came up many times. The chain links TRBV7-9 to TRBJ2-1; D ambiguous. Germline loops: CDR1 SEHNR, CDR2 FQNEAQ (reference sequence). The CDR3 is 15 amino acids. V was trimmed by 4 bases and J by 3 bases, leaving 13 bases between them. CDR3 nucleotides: TGTGCCAGCAGCTCAAACCGGGTGAACTACAATGAGCAGTTCTTC. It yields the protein CASSSNRVNYNEQFF.

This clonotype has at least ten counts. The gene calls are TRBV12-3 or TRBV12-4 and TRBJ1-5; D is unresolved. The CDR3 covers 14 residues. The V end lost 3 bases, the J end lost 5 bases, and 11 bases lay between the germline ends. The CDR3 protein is CASSFRRGDQPQHF. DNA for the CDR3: TGTGCCAGCAGTTTCCGACGGGGAGATCAGCCCCAGCATTTT.

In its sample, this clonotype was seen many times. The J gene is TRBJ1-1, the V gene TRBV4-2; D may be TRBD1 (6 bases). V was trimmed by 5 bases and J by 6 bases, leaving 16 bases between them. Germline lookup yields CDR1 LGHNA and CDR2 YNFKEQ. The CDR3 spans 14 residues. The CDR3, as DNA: TGTGCCAGCAGCAAACCCGACAGGCGCGCTGAAGCTTTCTTT. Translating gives CASSKPDRRAEAFF.